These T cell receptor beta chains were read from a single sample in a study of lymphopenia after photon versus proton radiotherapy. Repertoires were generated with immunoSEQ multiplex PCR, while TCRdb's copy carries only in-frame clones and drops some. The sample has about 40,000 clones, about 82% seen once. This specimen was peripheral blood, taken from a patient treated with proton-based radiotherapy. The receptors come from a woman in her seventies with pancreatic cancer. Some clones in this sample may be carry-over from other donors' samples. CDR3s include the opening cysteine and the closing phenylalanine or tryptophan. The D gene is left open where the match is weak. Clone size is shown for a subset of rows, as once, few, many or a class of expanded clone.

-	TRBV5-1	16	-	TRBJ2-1	CASSLTTISSYNEQFF	TGCGCCAGCAGCCTTACTACTATAAGCTCCTACAATGAGCAGTTCTTC
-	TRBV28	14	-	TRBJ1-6	CASSLLGQDSPLHF	TGTGCCAGCAGTTTGCTAGGGCAAGATTCACCCCTCCACTTT
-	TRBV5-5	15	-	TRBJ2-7	CASSLVASQSYEQYF	TGTGCCAGCAGCTTAGTAGCGTCACAATCCTACGAGCAGTACTTC
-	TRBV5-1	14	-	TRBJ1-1	CASSAGTPNTEAFF	TGCGCCAGCAGCGCAGGGACCCCGAACACTGAAGCTTTCTTT
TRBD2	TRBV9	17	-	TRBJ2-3	CASSPPRASGTPDTQYF	TGTGCCAGCAGCCCACCGCGGGCTAGCGGGACCCCGGATACGCAGTATTTT
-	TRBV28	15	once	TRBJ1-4	CASSRQATRNEKLFF	TGTGCCAGCAGTAGACAGGCTACCAGAAATGAAAAACTGTTTTTT
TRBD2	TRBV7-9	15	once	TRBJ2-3	CASSIAGVETDTQYF	TGTGCCAGCAGCATTGCGGGAGTTGAGACAGATACGCAGTATTTT
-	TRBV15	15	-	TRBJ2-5	CATSRDKGLGETQYF	TGTGCCACCAGCAGAGATAAAGGGTTAGGAGAGACCCAGTACTTC
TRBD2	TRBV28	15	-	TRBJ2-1	CASSPASGSVGEQFF	TGTGCCAGCAGTCCCGCTAGCGGGAGTGTAGGGGAGCAGTTCTTC
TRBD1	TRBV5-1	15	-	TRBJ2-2	CASSRTGINTGELFF	TGCGCCAGCAGTCGGACAGGGATTAACACCGGGGAGCTGTTTTTT
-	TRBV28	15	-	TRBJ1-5	CAGKGGAGNGQPQHF	TGTGCCGGGAAGGGAGGGGCAGGGAACGGTCAGCCCCAGCATTTT
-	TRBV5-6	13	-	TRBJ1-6	CASRGRGESPLHF	TGTGCCAGCAGAGGACGGGGGGAATCACCCCTCCACTTT
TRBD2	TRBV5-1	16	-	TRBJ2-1	CASSLALGLAGNEQFF	TGCGCCAGCAGCTTGGCCCTCGGACTAGCGGGCAATGAGCAGTTCTTC
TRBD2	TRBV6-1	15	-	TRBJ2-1	CASSPGTSSYNEQFF	TGTGCCAGCTCCCCCGGGACTAGCTCCTACAATGAGCAGTTCTTC
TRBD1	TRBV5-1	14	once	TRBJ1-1	CASSSDRDGTEAFF	TGCGCCAGCAGCTCGGACAGGGATGGGACTGAAGCTTTCTTT